The source of this T cell receptor beta chain is a study of blood T cell repertoires in COVID-19. Study details: Samples representing acute and convalescent COVID-19 were sourced from the United States, Italy and Spain.

As handled by the study authors: Estimation of nucleated cell counts was performed using reference gene primer amplification. This table comes from immunoSEQ multiplex PCR, and its TCRdb copy is limited to in-frame clones, with some not included. That table gives V, J and clone size, and the DNA gave D and trimming. The sample lists 200,000 to 250,000 clones, more than 75% occurring once. Germline CDR1 reads KGHDR; CDR2 reads SFDVKD. V was trimmed by 4 bases and J by 7 bases, leaving 19 bases between them. The CDR3 length is 16 residues. Sequences were obtained from PBMCs or T cells enriched from blood (not recorded which). This receptor was obtained from a man aged 30 to 39 with acute COVID-19. V is TRBV24-1 and J is TRBJ2-1; D perhaps matches TRBD2 (6 bases). The CDR3 nucleotides are TGTGCCACCAGTGACCCGGTTGTGGGGGAGGTAAATGAGCAGTTCTTC. Translation gives CATSDPVVGEVNEQFF.